The sequence of this T cell receptor (beta chain) was determined in a study of blood T cell repertoires in COVID-19. Study-wide background: Collection of acute and convalescent COVID-19 samples took place in the United States, Italy and Spain. T cells, B-cell-depleted T cells, or PBMCs provided the cDNA or gDNA that served as material.

Authors' processing steps: Amplified reference gene primers provided the basis for estimating nucleated cell counts. Measured with immunoSEQ multiplex PCR; TCRdb has only the in-frame clones, and not every one. V, J and clone size reflect that table, while D and trimming were determined from the DNA. The repertoire holds some 230,000 clones, with approximately 85% as singletons. V shed 5 bases and J 1 base; nucleotides not matched to a gene: 6. Per germline, CDR1 SGHVS and CDR2 FQNEAQ. The CDR3 loop spans 15 amino acids. The receptor was derived from a man aged 45-65 years who had recovered from COVID-19. The chain combines TRBV7-8 with TRBJ2-3; 7 bases align to TRBD1. The sequencing input was peripheral blood. The CDR3 loop reads CASSRRDSGTDTQYF. CDR3 coding DNA: TGTGCCAGCAGCCGCCGGGACAGTGGCACAGATACGCAGTATTTT. Full variable domain (outside the CDR3, taken from reference TRBV7-8 and TRBJ2-3): GAGVSQSPRYKVAKRGQDVALRCDPISGHVSLFWYQQALGQGPEFLTYFQNEAQLDKSGLPSDRFFAERPEGSVSTLKIQRTQQEDSAVYLCASSRRDSGTDTQYFGPGTRLTVL.